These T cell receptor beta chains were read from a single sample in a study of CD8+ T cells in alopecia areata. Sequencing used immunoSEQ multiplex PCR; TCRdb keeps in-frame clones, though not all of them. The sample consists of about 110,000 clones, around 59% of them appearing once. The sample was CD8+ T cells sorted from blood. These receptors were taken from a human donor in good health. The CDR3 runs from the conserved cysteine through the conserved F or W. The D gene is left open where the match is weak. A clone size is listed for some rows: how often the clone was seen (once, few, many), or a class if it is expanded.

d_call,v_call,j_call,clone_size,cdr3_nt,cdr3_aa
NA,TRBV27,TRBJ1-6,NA,TGTGCCAGCAGTTCCCCTCCTAGTTCACCCCTCCACTTT,CASSSPPSSPLHF
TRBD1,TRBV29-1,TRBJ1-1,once,TGCAGCGTCCGGGACAGGGGGCGCAGAACTGAAGCTTTCTTT,CSVRDRGRRTEAFF
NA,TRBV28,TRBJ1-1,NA,TGTGCCAGCAGAACCGCTGGAGAACTAGAAGCTTTCTTT,CASRTAGELEAFF
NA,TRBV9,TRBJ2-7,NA,TGTGCCAGCAGCGTAGAAGGGAATGACAACGAGCAGTACTTC,CASSVEGNDNEQYF
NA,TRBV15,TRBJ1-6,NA,TGTGCCACCAGCAGAGACTATACAGGGAGCTCCTATAATTCACCCCTCCACTTT,CATSRDYTGSSYNSPLHF
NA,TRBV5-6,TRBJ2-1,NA,TGTGCCAGCAGCTTGTATAGCGCTACGTTCTTC,CASSLYSATFF
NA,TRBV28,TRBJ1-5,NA,TGTGCCAGCAGCAGTTATAGCAATCAGCCCCAGCATTTT,CASSSYSNQPQHF
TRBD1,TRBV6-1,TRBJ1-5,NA,TGTGCCAGCACCCTATTCCCGGGACAGGATCAGCCCCAGCATTTT,CASTLFPGQDQPQHF
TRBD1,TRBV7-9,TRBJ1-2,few,TGTGCCAGCAGCTACGAGACAGGGTCCAGCTATGGCTACACCTTC,CASSYETGSSYGYTF
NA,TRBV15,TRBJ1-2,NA,TGTGCCACCAGCAGAGAGACGGGATACTATGGCTACACCTTC,CATSRETGYYGYTF
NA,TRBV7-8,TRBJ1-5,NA,TGTGCCAGCAGCTTAGACAGGAGGGGAATTTATAGCAATCAGCCCCAGCATTTT,CASSLDRRGIYSNQPQHF
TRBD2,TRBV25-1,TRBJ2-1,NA,TGTGCCAGCAGTACCGTAGCGGGCGAATCCTACAATGAGCAGTTCTTC,CASSTVAGESYNEQFF
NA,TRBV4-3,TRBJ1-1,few,TGCGCCAGCAGCCAAGGGGCAACTGAAGCTTTCTTT,CASSQGATEAFF
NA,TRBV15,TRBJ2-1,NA,TGTGCCACCAGCGGGGTGACTCACCCCAATGAGCAGTTCTTC,CATSGVTHPNEQFF
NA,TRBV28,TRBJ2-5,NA,TGTGCCAGCAGTTTATTGGATTTGCAGACCCAGTACTTC,CASSLLDLQTQYF
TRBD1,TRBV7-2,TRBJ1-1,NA,TGTGCCAGCAGCTTAACAGGGGCACAAGCTTTCTTT,CASSLTGAQAFF
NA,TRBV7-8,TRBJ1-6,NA,TGTGCCAGCAGCTTAGCCCCGATGGGATCGGGATTGTTCTTTTCACCCCTCCACTTT,CASSLAPMGSGLFFSPLHF
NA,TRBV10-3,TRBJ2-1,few,TGTGCCATCAGTGAAGCTATGGTTGAGCAGTTCTTC,CAISEAMVEQFF
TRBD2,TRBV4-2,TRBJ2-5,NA,TGTGCCAGCAGCCAGCTAGGACTAGCGGGGGAAGAGACCCAGTACTTC,CASSQLGLAGEETQYF
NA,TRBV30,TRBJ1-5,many,TGTGCCTGGAGTGAAGGAAGCAATCAGCCCCAGCATTTT,CAWSEGSNQPQHF
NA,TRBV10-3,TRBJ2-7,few,TGTGCCATCAGTGGGGGGTACGAGCAGTACTTC,CAISGGYEQYF
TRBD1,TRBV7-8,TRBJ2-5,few,TGTGCCAGCAGCCCCCACAGGGGCCAAGAGACCCAGTACTTC,CASSPHRGQETQYF
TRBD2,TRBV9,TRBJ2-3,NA,TGTGCCAGCAGCGTACTAGCGGGGGTCACAGATACGCAGTATTTT,CASSVLAGVTDTQYF
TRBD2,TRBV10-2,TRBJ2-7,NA,TGCGCCAGCAGTGTAGGACTAGCGGGGGGAAGCTCCTACGAGCAGTACTTC,CASSVGLAGGSSYEQYF
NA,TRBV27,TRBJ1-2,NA,TGTGCCAGCAGTCATTATGCTAACTATGGCTACACCTTC,CASSHYANYGYTF
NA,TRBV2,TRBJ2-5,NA,TGTGCCAGCAGTCGACGTACTAGTCCCGAGACCCAGTACTTC,CASSRRTSPETQYF
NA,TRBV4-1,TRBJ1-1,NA,TGCGCCAGCAGCCAGACAGGGAACACTGAAGCTTTCTTT,CASSQTGNTEAFF
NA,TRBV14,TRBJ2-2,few,TGTGCCAGCAGCCAAGATATCCCTATAGGCCCCACCGGGGAGCTGTTTTTT,CASSQDIPIGPTGELFF
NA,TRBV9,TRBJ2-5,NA,TGTGCCAGCAGCGTAGGGATCAAGATGGGGTTTGGGGAGACCCAGTACTTC,CASSVGIKMGFGETQYF
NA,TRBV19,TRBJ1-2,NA,TGTGCCAGTAGTCTGGGCCCCAACTATGGCTACACCTTC,CASSLGPNYGYTF
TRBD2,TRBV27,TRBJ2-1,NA,TGTGCCAGCCTCCCGGGGACTAGCGGATACAATGAGCAGTTCTTC,CASLPGTSGYNEQFF
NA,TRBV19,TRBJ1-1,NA,TGTGCCAGTAGTATTTTCTCTGAAGGGAACACTGAAGCTTTCTTT,CASSIFSEGNTEAFF
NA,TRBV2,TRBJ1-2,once,TGTGCCAGCATAACAGTTACATTCTATGGCTACACCTTC,CASITVTFYGYTF
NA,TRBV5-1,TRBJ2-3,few,TGCGCCAGCAGCCAAGATCCTTGGCGGTACACAGATACGCAGTATTTT,CASSQDPWRYTDTQYF
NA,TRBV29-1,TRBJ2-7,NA,TGCAGCGTTTTGGTGGCCTACGAGCAGTACTTC,CSVLVAYEQYF
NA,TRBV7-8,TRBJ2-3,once,TGTGCCAGCAGCTTCGAACCGGCCGATACGCAGTATTTT,CASSFEPADTQYF
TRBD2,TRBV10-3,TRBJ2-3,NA,TGTGCCATCAGTGAAACTAGCGGGGACACAGATACGCAGTATTTT,CAISETSGDTDTQYF
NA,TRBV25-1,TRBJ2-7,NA,TGTGCCAGCAATGGGCAGGGTACTATTTTTTACGAGCAGTACTTC,CASNGQGTIFYEQYF
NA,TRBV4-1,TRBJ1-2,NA,TGCGCCAGCAGCCAAGTAGAGAACCTCTATGGCTACACCTTC,CASSQVENLYGYTF
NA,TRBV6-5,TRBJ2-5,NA,TGTGCCAGCAGTTACCGAGAGGCGGAGACCCAGTACTTC,CASSYREAETQYF
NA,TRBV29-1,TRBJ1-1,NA,TGCAGCGTTGACCGGGGAAGGGATCACACTGAAGCTTTCTTT,CSVDRGRDHTEAFF
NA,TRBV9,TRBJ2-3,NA,TGTGCCAGCACTCCAAGGCCTAGCACAGATACGCAGTATTTT,CASTPRPSTDTQYF